These T cell receptor beta chains were read from a single sample in a study of T cell responses to AZD1222 COVID-19 vaccine. Profiled with immunoSEQ multiplex PCR; TCRdb holds only in-frame clones, not every one. Of some 200,000 clones detected, around 93% appear once; the ten largest clones hold 0.95% to 1.1%. Material: peripheral blood, obtained on day 0 of MenACWY control vaccination. These receptors were collected from an adult in good health. The CDR3 runs from the conserved cysteine through the conserved F or W. D genes are given only for firm matches. The listing skips clone size in some rows; elsewhere it reads once, few, many or a size class.

abundance | d_gene | j_gene | v_gene | CDR3aa | CDR3nt
NA | NA | TRBJ1-5 | TRBV10-3 | CAISESLVGGNQPQHF | TGTGCCATCAGTGAGTCTCTGGTCGGCGGCAATCAGCCCCAGCATTTT
once | NA | TRBJ1-1 | TRBV30 | CAWSRQENTEAFF | TGTGCCTGGAGTCGACAGGAGAACACTGAAGCTTTCTTT
NA | NA | TRBJ1-1 | TRBV4-1 | CASSQDRRENTEAFF | TGCGCCAGCAGCCAAGATCGGAGGGAGAACACTGAAGCTTTCTTT
once | TRBD2 | TRBJ2-7 | TRBV5-1 | CASSPGLARSYEQYF | TGCGCCAGCAGCCCGGGACTAGCGCGCTCCTACGAGCAGTACTTC
once | TRBD2 | TRBJ2-6 | TRBV6-6 | CASSRGLAGSSGANVLTF | TGTGCCAGCAGTCGTGGACTAGCGGGTTCCTCTGGGGCCAACGTCCTGACTTTC
NA | NA | TRBJ2-7 | TRBV3-1/TRBV3-2 | CASSPGAGEQYF | TGTGCCAGCAGCCCAGGGGCCGGCGAGCAGTACTTC
NA | TRBD1 | TRBJ1-4 | TRBV6-5 | CAIRRGQSNEKLFF | TGTGCCATTCGTCGGGGACAGTCAAATGAAAAACTGTTTTTT
NA | NA | TRBJ1-1 | TRBV5-1 | CASSPSPNLNTEAFF | TGCGCCAGCAGCCCGAGCCCTAACCTGAACACTGAAGCTTTCTTT
NA | NA | TRBJ1-2 | TRBV2 | CASSLANYGYTF | TGTGCCAGCAGTCTCGCCAACTATGGCTACACCTTC
NA | NA | TRBJ1-5 | TRBV12-3/TRBV12-4 | CASRQNQPQHF | TGTGCCAGCAGGCAAAATCAGCCCCAGCATTTT
NA | NA | TRBJ1-6 | TRBV6-6 | CASSPRTKSPLHF | TGTGCCAGCAGTCCCCGGACAAAATCACCCCTCCACTTT
NA | NA | TRBJ2-5 | TRBV11-2 | CASSLGTQETQYF | TGTGCCAGCAGCTTAGGAACACAAGAGACCCAGTACTTC
NA | NA | TRBJ2-6 | TRBV6-5 | CASSYSRATGANVLTF | TGTGCCAGCAGTTACTCGCGAGCTACCGGGGCCAACGTCCTGACTTTC
NA | NA | TRBJ2-4 | TRBV5-1 | CASSLVLGEQNIQYF | TGCGCCAGCAGCTTGGTCTTAGGGGAGCAAAACATTCAGTACTTC
NA | TRBD2 | TRBJ2-7 | TRBV13 | CASSLAGGVNEQYF | TGTGCCAGCAGCCTAGCGGGGGGAGTCAACGAGCAGTACTTC
once | NA | TRBJ1-2 | TRBV10-1 | CASSDHTPRGYTF | TGCGCCAGCAGTGATCACACCCCGAGGGGCTACACCTTC
NA | NA | TRBJ1-1 | TRBV28 | CASSGPMNTEAFF | TGTGCCAGCAGTGGACCAATGAACACTGAAGCTTTCTTT
NA | NA | TRBJ2-7 | TRBV5-1 | CASSLAGSEQYF | TGCGCCAGCAGCTTGGCGGGGAGCGAGCAGTACTTC
once | NA | TRBJ1-3 | TRBV12-5 | CASGSGRGFPGNTIYF | TGTGCTAGTGGTTCGGGAAGGGGTTTCCCTGGAAACACCATATATTTT
NA | NA | TRBJ2-7 | TRBV28 | CASGGTAPTYEQYF | TGTGCCAGCGGGGGGACGGCACCAACCTACGAGCAGTACTTC
NA | NA | TRBJ2-5 | TRBV7-2 | CASSLAGGQETQYF | TGTGCCAGCAGCTTAGCGGGTGGCCAAGAGACCCAGTACTTC
NA | NA | TRBJ1-1 | TRBV5-1 | CASSWTENTEAFF | TGCGCCAGCAGCTGGACTGAGAACACTGAAGCTTTCTTT
NA | NA | TRBJ2-7 | TRBV7-9 | CASSLGFRGRSYEQYF | TGTGCCAGCAGCTTAGGATTTAGAGGCCGCTCCTACGAGCAGTACTTC
NA | TRBD1 | TRBJ1-3 | TRBV28 | CASSRGTGAWGGNTIYF | TGTGCCAGCAGCCGCGGGACAGGGGCTTGGGGTGGAAACACCATATATTTT
NA | NA | TRBJ1-2 | TRBV24-1 | CATSDSREVHGYTF | TGTGCCACCAGTGATTCCAGGGAGGTCCATGGCTACACCTTC
NA | TRBD1 | TRBJ1-3 | TRBV4-1 | CASSLPTGFSGNTIYF | TGCGCCAGCAGCCTACCGACAGGGTTCTCTGGAAACACCATATATTTT